One sample yielded the 29 T cell receptor beta chains listed below, sequenced in a study of T cells in Graves' hyperthyroidism and ophthalmopathy. Amplified TCR beta CDR3 regions derived from RNA transcripts. HTBI primers were the set used in a first-round RT-PCR of the TCR CDR3. Each CDR3 protein gets one entry after TCRdb re-called the multiplex PCR reads with MiXCR. The sample lists roughly 380,000 distinct CDR3 sequences; around a sixth were seen once. Material for sequencing was blood. The receptors were sampled from a woman aged 40-49 years with Graves' ophthalmopathy.

This clonotype occurred many times. The rearrangement uses TRBV28 and TRBJ1-6; 7 positions agree with TRBD1. V shed 5 bases and J 7 bases; nucleotides not matched to a gene: 8. Per germline, CDR1 MDHEN and CDR2 SYDVKM. The CDR3 totals 15 residues. The CDR3 sequence is CASSGRGTVNSPLHF. Written as DNA, the CDR3 is TGTGCCAGCAGTGGTCGAGGGACAGTAAATTCACCCCTCCACTTT. The full variable domain, with the rest looked up from reference TRBV28 and TRBJ1-6, is DVKVTQSSRYLVKRTGEKVFLECVQDMDHENMFWYRQDPGLGLRLIYFSYDVKMKEKGDIPEGYSVSREKKERFSLILESASTNQTSMYLCASSGRGTVNSPLHFGNGTRLTVT.

The chain is built from TRBV12-3 or TRBV12-4 and TRBJ2-7; D perhaps matches TRBD2 (6 bases). V was trimmed by 6 bases and J by 7 bases, leaving 19 bases between them. The CDR3 is 14 amino acids. CDR3 coding DNA: TGTGCCAGCAGCGACACAGCAGGAGGGCGTGAGCAGTACTTC. It translates to CASSDTAGGREQYF.

This clonotype turned up a few times. It may be a read error: a sequence one base away is much more abundant. This chain links TRBV12-3 or TRBV12-4 with TRBJ1-3, with 10 nucleotides matching TRBD1. CDR3 length equals 18 residues. The CDR3 loop reads CASSFRGQGTGAGNTICF. CDR3 sequence (DNA): TGTGCCAGCAGTTTTCGGGGGCAGGGGACAGGGGCTGGAAACACCATATGTTTT.

This clonotype was detected many times. The chain carries TRBV7-2 and TRBJ2-7, with TRBD1 matching over 8 bases. Germline-derived CDR1 and CDR2 are SGHTA and FQGNSA. The CDR3 covers 17 residues. The V and J ends lost 0 bases and 3 bases, in that order; junction bases with no gene match: 10. The CDR3 sequence is CASSLASSGQGIYEQYF. CDR3 sequence (DNA): TGTGCCAGCAGCTTAGCGAGTAGCGGACAGGGAATCTACGAGCAGTACTTC.

This clonotype has at least ten counts. The rearrangement joins TRBV27 to TRBJ2-2, with 7 bases aligning to TRBD1. The germline V gene encodes CDR1 MNHEY and CDR2 SMNVEV (reference sequence). The CDR3 has 15 amino acids. Losses at the gene ends were 6 bases for V and 5 bases for J; bases not matched to a gene: 9. CDR3 amino acids: CASRSTGKTTGELFF. CDR3 DNA sequence: TGTGCCAGCAGATCGACAGGGAAGACGACCGGGGAGCTGTTTTTT.

This clonotype occurred many times. This chain joins TRBV10-3 and TRBJ2-5; no firm D call. This CDR3 spans 16 amino acids. Germline V CDR1 and CDR2: ENHRY, SYGVKD. V shed 2 bases and J shed 2 bases, with 15 bases lying between them. The CDR3 reads CAISETLLAQQETQYF. The CDR3 region has the DNA TGTGCCATCAGTGAGACCCTTTTAGCTCAACAAGAGACCCAGTACTTC.

The chain is built from TRBV19 and TRBJ2-3; TRBD1 matches at 7 bases. Germline CDR1 reads LNHDA; CDR2 reads SQIVND (reference sequence). The CDR3 is 14 residues long. J was trimmed by 0 bases and V by 8 bases; bases with no gene match: 5. CDR3 sequence: CASSRQGSTDTQYF. In DNA form, the CDR3 reads TGTGCCAGTTCAAGACAGGGTAGCACAGATACGCAGTATTTT.

There are many counts of this clonotype. The V gene is TRBV19, the J gene TRBJ2-6; the match to TRBD1 covers 12 bases. Trimming at V came to 4 bases and at J to 4 bases, leaving 11 bases not matched to a gene. The CDR3 length is 19 residues. CDR1 is LNHDA, CDR2 SQIVND, per germline (reference sequence). CDR3 nucleotides: TGTGCCAGTAGTAAACGCGGGACAGGGGGCGATTGGGGGGCCAACGTCCTGACTTTC. Translating it yields CASSKRGTGGDWGANVLTF.

This clonotype was seen ten or more times. The V and J genes are TRBV5-1 and TRBJ2-7, with TRBD2 matching over 10 bases. Trimming cost V 5 bases and J 0 bases; bases outside gene matches: 11. This CDR3 has 17 residues. CDR1 and CDR2 (germline): SGHRS, YFSETQ. The CDR3 is CASSQPSSGSYSYEQYF. The CDR3 bases are TGCGCCAGCAGTCAGCCGTCTAGCGGGAGTTACTCCTACGAGCAGTACTTC.

At least ten counts were recorded for this clonotype. The chain recombines TRBV12-3 or TRBV12-4 with TRBJ2-7; D possibly corresponds to TRBD1 (6 bases). V gave up 5 bases and J gave up 3 bases, with 11 bases separating them. The CDR3 sequence is 13 residues long. The CDR3 spells CASSATGNYEQYF. The CDR3 region has the DNA TGTGCCAGCAGTGCGACAGGAAACTACGAGCAGTACTTC.

In regard to this clonotype: Relative to the germline gene, one junction end is altered; a read error may explain this. The rearrangement links TRBV30 to TRBJ2-7; tentatively, D is TRBD2 (5 bases). This CDR3 has 13 residues. The germline gives CDR1 GTSNPN, CDR2 SVGIG (reference sequence). CDR3 DNA sequence: TGTGCCTGGAGTGTAGGCGGCACCGGGGAGCTGTACTTC. It codes for CAWSVGGTGELYF.

This chain joins TRBV20-1 and TRBJ1-1, with D possibly matching TRBD1 (6 bases). Trimming pared 6 bases from V and 6 bases from J, leaving 17 bases between. The germline gives CDR1 DFQATT, CDR2 SNEGSKA (reference sequence). CDR3 length equals 13 residues. The CDR3: CSAADRIEAEAFF. CDR3 DNA sequence: TGCAGTGCGGCGGACAGAATAGAAGCTGAAGCTTTCTTT.

There are many counts of this clonotype. Here the CDR3 DNA reads TGTGCCAGTAGTATACTCCGGGACAACGGCAGGACCCAGTACTTC. Its protein product is CASSILRDNGRTQYF. The chain employs TRBV19 and TRBJ2-5; D might be TRBD1 (6 bases). The CDR3 has 15 amino acids. The V and J ends lost 2 bases and 7 bases respectively, with 17 bases between them. Looked up from germline, CDR1 is LNHDA and CDR2 is SQIVND (reference sequence). The entire variable domain, with the rest obtained from reference TRBV19 and TRBJ2-5, is as follows: DGGITQSPKYLFRKEGQNVTLSCEQNLNHDAMYWYRQDPGQGLRLIYYSQIVNDFQKGDIAEGYSVSREKKESFPLTVTSAQKNPTAFYLCASSILRDNGRTQYFGPGTRLLVL.

There are many counts of this clonotype. This chain links TRBV7-2 with TRBJ1-1; perhaps TRBD1 as D (5 bases). Trimming took 3 bases from V and 5 from J, leaving 13 bases between them. Germline V gives CDR1 SGHTA, CDR2 FQGNSA. This CDR3 comprises 14 residues. The CDR3 DNA sequence: TGTGCCAGCAGCTTTTCTGCAGGGAGGACTGAAGCTTTCTTT. Translating it yields CASSFSAGRTEAFF.

This clonotype appeared many times. CDR3 amino acids: CASRAPGQGTYEQYF. The CDR3 region has the DNA TGTGCCAGCAGAGCTCCGGGACAGGGAACCTACGAGCAGTACTTC. The V gene is TRBV6-2 or TRBV6-3, the J gene TRBJ2-7, with 9 bases lining up with TRBD1. Germline CDR1 MNHEY, CDR2 SVGEGT. V trimming: 6 bases; J trimming: 2 bases; junction bases outside the gene matches: 8. The CDR3 contains 15 residues.

Many counts were recorded for this clonotype. The chain employs TRBV2 and TRBJ1-2, with D unclear. Per germline, CDR1 SNHLY and CDR2 FYNNEI. The CDR3 is 13 amino acids. V shed 9 bases and J shed 2 bases, with 13 bases lying between them. The CDR3, as DNA: TGTGCCAGGGATAGGAGTTTAAACTATGGCTACACCTTC. Its translation: CARDRSLNYGYTF. Filled out from reference TRBV2 and TRBJ1-2, the complete variable domain reads EPEVTQTPSHQVTQMGQEVILRCVPISNHLYFYWYRQILGQKVEFLVSFYNNEISEKSEIFDDQFSVERPDGSNFTLKIRSTKLEDSAMYFCARDRSLNYGYTFGSGTRLTVV.

This clonotype was counted at least ten times. The CDR3 sequence is CASSYDRGMNTEAFF. The CDR3 nucleotides are TGTGCCAGCAGTTACGACAGGGGCATGAACACTGAAGCTTTCTTT. The chain links TRBV12-3 or TRBV12-4 to TRBJ1-1; 8 bases are shared with TRBD1. The CDR3 spans 15 residues. The junction had 4 bases not matched to a gene; V was cut back by 4 bases and J by 0 bases.

This clonotype was seen repeatedly, ten times or more. V gene TRBV12-3 or TRBV12-4 combines with J gene TRBJ1-2; D is unresolved. The length of the CDR3 is 15 residues. Trimming removed 2 bases at V and 4 bases at J, with 14 bases between. CDR3 nucleotide sequence: TGTGCCAGCAGTTTACGTACACCAGCAGCCTATGGCTACACCTTC. Translating it yields CASSLRTPAAYGYTF.

This clonotype was found many times. The chain employs TRBV14 and TRBJ2-7; D gene unclear. Germline V gene data show CDR1 as SGHDN and CDR2 as FVKESK. This CDR3 has 14 residues. The germline V and J ends were trimmed by 5 bases and 1 base, with 12 bases remaining between them. The CDR3 here is CASSSIHPSYEQYF. The CDR3 nucleotides read TGTGCCAGCAGCTCCATCCACCCTTCCTACGAGCAGTACTTC.

The gene calls are TRBV5-1 and TRBJ2-5; D uncertain. This CDR3 comprises 13 residues. From germline, CDR1 is SGHRS and CDR2 YFSETQ. V lost 1 base and J 4 bases, leaving 8 bases between the germline ends. In nucleotides, the CDR3 is TGCGCCAGCAGCTTGATGTTCCGAGAGACCCAGTACTTC. Its protein is CASSLMFRETQYF.

This clonotype appeared many times. The chain links TRBV28 to TRBJ2-7; 8 bases match TRBD2. V dropped 6 bases and J dropped 3; count of bases not matched to a gene: 7. CDR1 MDHEN and CDR2 SYDVKM come from the germline V gene. The CDR3 length is 14 residues. The CDR3, as DNA: TGTGCCAGCAGACCAGGGACTAGGGTCTACGAGCAGTACTTC. Translation: CASRPGTRVYEQYF.

This clonotype was recorded many times. The genes are TRBV28 and TRBJ2-7; 11 nucleotides line up with TRBD1. J gave up 4 bases and V 5 bases, and 7 bases lay outside the gene matches. The germline gives CDR1 MDHEN, CDR2 SYDVKM. This CDR3 is built from 15 residues. The CDR3 nucleotides are TGTGCCAGCAGTAGAGGGACAGGGGGTGTGTACGAGCAGTACTTC. Translating gives CASSRGTGGVYEQYF.

This clonotype showed up many times. The chain has TRBV20-1 and TRBJ2-5; D remains unclear. Trimming left V 6 bases short and J 5 bases short, with 10 bases between. The germline gives CDR1 DFQATT, CDR2 SNEGSKA (reference sequence). This CDR3 contains 11 residues. For the CDR3, the DNA is TGCAGTGCCTCCCAGGAGGAGACCCAGTACTTC. Translating it yields CSASQEETQYF.

This clonotype was observed many times. This sequence joins TRBV27 and TRBJ1-2; possibly TRBD1 for D (6 bases). CDR3 size: 16 residues. Deletions cut 5 bases from V and 5 bases from J, with 21 bases between. The germline V gene has CDR1 MNHEY and CDR2 SMNVEV (reference sequence). The CDR3 reads CASSPRGGGARYGYTF. CDR3 in DNA: TGTGCCAGCAGTCCCCGGGGCGGGGGCGCTCGGTATGGCTACACCTTC.

The sample holds many counts of this clonotype. The chain recombines TRBV14 with TRBJ2-7; perhaps TRBD1 as D (6 bases). CDR3 length: 12 residues. Germline values: CDR1 SGHDN, CDR2 FVKESK. Trimming stripped 2 bases from V and 9 bases from J, with 11 bases between. The CDR3 nucleotides are TGTGCCAGCAGCCAAAAACAGGGCCGGCAGTACTTC. Translation gives CASSQKQGRQYF.

There are many counts of this clonotype. This chain joins TRBV6-2 or TRBV6-3 and TRBJ1-5; D is ambiguous. Germline CDR1 is MNHEY and CDR2 is SVGEGT. The ends were cut back, 8 bases at V and 2 bases at J, with 19 bases in the middle. The CDR3 is 16 amino acids. DNA for the CDR3: TGTGCCAGCTTAGATCGCCGGGAGGGCGGCAATCAGCCCCAGCATTTT. It encodes CASLDRREGGNQPQHF.

This clonotype was observed many times. The V gene is TRBV6-2 or TRBV6-3, the J gene TRBJ2-1, with D possibly being TRBD1 or TRBD2 (5 bases each). The ends were cut back, 6 bases at V and 0 bases at J, with 30 bases in the middle. The CDR3 covers 21 residues. CDR1 MNHEY and CDR2 SVGEGT come from the germline V gene. DNA for the CDR3: TGTGCCAGCAGCCGCTCTTGGGACCATTGGGTCCGAACGCACTCCTACAATGAGCAGTTCTTC. Amino acid sequence: CASSRSWDHWVRTHSYNEQFF.

This clonotype occurred many times. This sequence joins TRBV29-1 and TRBJ2-4; D possibly uses TRBD1 or TRBD2 (5 bases each). This CDR3 is 15 amino acids long. Per the germline V gene, CDR1 is SQVTM and CDR2 is ANQGSEA. The V end was cut by 5 bases, the J end by 5 bases, with 19 bases between. The CDR3 DNA sequence: TGCAGCGTTAGGGGATCGAGGGGTGAGGAAAACATTCAGTACTTC. Amino acids: CSVRGSRGEENIQYF.

This clonotype occurred many times. This chain uses TRBV28 with TRBJ1-2; D remains unclear. The CDR3 length is 13 residues. The V and J ends lost 1 base and 0 bases respectively, with 3 bases between them. Germline CDR1 MDHEN, CDR2 SYDVKM. The CDR3 here is CASSLLTNYGYTF. CDR3 bases: TGTGCCAGCAGTTTATTGACTAACTATGGCTACACCTTC.